This T cell receptor beta chain was identified in a study of T cell responses to AZD1222 COVID-19 vaccine. Study-wide results and limits: Spike-specific TCR depth and breadth grew after two AZD1222 doses. Mostly white British, mostly female donors; authors suggested clonal diversity may be underestimated.

The CDR3 sequence is 14 residues long. Germline lookup yields CDR1 SGHVS and CDR2 FQNEAQ. Trimming left V 5 bases short and J 1 base short, with 9 bases between. The repertoire was sequenced with immunoSEQ multiplex PCR; TCRdb's copy has only in-frame clones and lacks some. The top ten hold around 7% of the sample, which has about 110,000 clones, about nine tenths seen once. As to this clone: Its target is not known.

This TCR was sampled from an adult in good health. V usage is TRBV7-8 and J usage is TRBJ1-3; D gene ambiguous. The sequencing here drew on peripheral blood, taken on day 0 of AZD1222 vaccination. The CDR3 loop reads CASSPGLSGNTIYF. The CDR3 region has the DNA TGTGCCAGCAGCCCGGGCCTGTCTGGAAACACCATATATTTT.